These 30 T cell receptor beta chains were sequenced from one sample in a study of control samples from healthy donors and cancer patients. The data were produced by immunoSEQ multiplex PCR, yet TCRdb's version contains in-frame clones alone and is incomplete. The sample shows more than 65,000 clones, around 80% of them seen only once. The sequenced sample consisted of blood. These receptors all stem from a man between 60 and 75 years old in good health.

The genes are TRBV4-3 and TRBJ2-3; D is possibly TRBD1 (6 bases). Trimming cost V 0 bases and J 6 bases, with 19 bases left between them. The CDR3 runs 17 residues. Germline V gene data show CDR1 as LGHNA and CDR2 as YSLEER. DNA for the CDR3: TGCGCCAGCAGCCAAGATCTTATGCCAGGGGAAGGGGATACGCAGTATTTT. As protein: CASSQDLMPGEGDTQYF.

This clone occurred a few times. This chain links TRBV11-3 with TRBJ2-3, with TRBD2 identical over 10 bases. The V gene end was trimmed by 5 bases and the J gene end by 4 bases; junction bases not matched to a gene: 6. The CDR3 length is 15 residues. Germline V gene data show CDR1 as SGHNT and CDR2 as YENEEA. The CDR3 region has the DNA TGTGCCAGCAGCCCCAGCGGGAGGGCATCAGATACGCAGTATTTT. Encoded protein: CASSPSGRASDTQYF.

The J gene is TRBJ1-1, the V gene TRBV3-1 (or the pseudogene TRBV3-2); the D is unclear. The V gene's germline CDR1 is LGHDT and CDR2 YNNKEL (reference sequence). Trimming took off 6 bases at V and 6 bases at J, with 17 bases between the two ends. The CDR3 covers 14 residues. The CDR3 loop reads CASSSFTTRAEAFF. CDR3 in DNA: TGTGCCAGCAGTTCTTTCACCACTCGGGCTGAAGCTTTCTTT.

The CDR3 loop is CASSQRAGAGYAGYTF. CDR3 DNA sequence: TGTGCCAGCAGCCAAAGGGCGGGGGCTGGCTACGCGGGCTACACCTTC. The chain is built from TRBV14 and TRBJ1-2, with a weak D call TRBD1 (6 bases). The germline CDR1 and CDR2 sequences are SGHDN and FVKESK. V was cut by 2 bases and J by 8 bases, with 21 bases left in between. This CDR3 region has 16 residues.

V and J are TRBV27 and TRBJ2-7; 12 positions agree with TRBD1. This CDR3 is built from 18 residues. Germline V gene lookup returns CDR1 MNHEY and CDR2 SMNVEV (reference sequence). Trimming cost V 0 bases and J 4 bases; bases outside gene matches: 10. This chain's CDR3 is CASSLSRSGTGGRYEQYF. The CDR3 DNA reads TGTGCCAGCAGTTTATCGAGATCCGGGACAGGGGGCAGGTACGAGCAGTACTTC.

V gene TRBV28 combines with J gene TRBJ2-7; 8 nucleotides align to TRBD2. The CDR3 has 15 amino acids. The V gene end was trimmed by 1 base and the J gene end by 4 bases; junction bases not matched to a gene: 6. The germline CDR1 and CDR2 sequences are MDHEN and SYDVKM. The CDR3 nucleotides read TGTGCCAGCAGTTTATTCGGAGCGGGAGTGTACGAGCAGTACTTC. Translating it yields CASSLFGAGVYEQYF.

The genes are TRBV6-5 and TRBJ2-1; a possible D gene is TRBD1 (6 bases). Per germline, CDR1 MNHEY and CDR2 SVGAGI. The ends were cut back, 6 bases at V and 1 base at J, with 10 bases in the middle. The CDR3 covers 14 residues. The CDR3 sequence is CASRRGGSYNEQFF. Written as DNA, the CDR3 is TGTGCCAGCAGGAGAGGGGGTTCCTACAATGAGCAGTTCTTC.

CDR3 in amino acids: CASSLGRSSYNEQFF. The CDR3 nucleotides read TGTGCCAGCAGTTTGGGGAGAAGCTCCTACAATGAGCAGTTCTTC. The V call is TRBV28, the J call TRBJ2-1, with D maybe TRBD2 (5 bases). Germline V CDR1 and CDR2: MDHEN, SYDVKM. CDR3 length equals 15 residues. The V and J ends lost 3 bases and 0 bases respectively, with 9 bases between them.

The genes are TRBV7-2 and TRBJ2-1, with TRBD1 matching over 7 bases. Trimming took 5 bases from V and 9 from J; bases not matched to a gene: 13. The CDR3 length is 15 residues. From germline, CDR1 is SGHTA and CDR2 FQGNSA. CDR3 region: CASSPTQGVRGEQFF. The CDR3 DNA sequence: TGTGCCAGCAGCCCGACCCAGGGGGTGAGGGGTGAGCAGTTCTTC.

This chain connects TRBV28 to TRBJ1-5; 9 positions match TRBD1. The germline V gene encodes CDR1 MDHEN and CDR2 SYDVKM. Trimming removed 5 bases from V and 9 bases from J; junction bases left unmatched: 8. The CDR3 spans 14 residues. The CDR3 sequence: CASSPGTGRRPQHF. CDR3 in DNA: TGTGCCAGCAGTCCGGGGACAGGGCGCCGGCCCCAGCATTTT.

Only a few counts were recorded for this clone. The chain recombines TRBV29-1 with TRBJ2-3; maybe TRBD2 (6 bases). The CDR3 is made up of 14 amino acids. CDR1 and CDR2 from the germline V gene are SQVTM and ANQGSEA. The V end lost 0 bases, the J end lost 0 bases, and 7 bases lay between the germline ends. CDR3: CSVEERDSTDTQYF. DNA for the CDR3: TGCAGCGTTGAAGAGCGGGATAGCACAGATACGCAGTATTTT.

The chain is built from TRBV5-1 and TRBJ2-1; D ambiguous. The ends were cut back, 3 bases at V and 0 bases at J, with 7 bases in the middle. The CDR3 length is 14 residues. Germline-derived CDR1 and CDR2 are SGHRS and YFSETQ. CDR3 region: CASSSDSSYNEQFF. DNA of the CDR3: TGCGCCAGCAGCTCGGATTCCTCCTACAATGAGCAGTTCTTC. Using reference TRBV5-1 and TRBJ2-1 for the parts outside the CDR3, the full variable domain is KAGVTQTPRYLIKTRGQQVTLSCSPISGHRSVSWYQQTPGQGLQFLFEYFSETQRNKGNFPGRFSGRQFSNSRSEMNVSTLELGDSALYLCASSSDSSYNEQFFGPGTRLTVL.

V usage is TRBV28 and J usage is TRBJ1-2; D gene unclear. The V and J ends lost 5 bases and 4 bases respectively, with 14 bases between them. CDR1 and CDR2 from the germline V gene are MDHEN and SYDVKM. The CDR3 has 14 residues. The CDR3: CASSPGPSSYGYTF. In nucleotides, the CDR3 is TGTGCCAGCAGTCCCGGGCCATCTAGCTATGGCTACACCTTC.

V and J are TRBV5-1 and TRBJ2-2; 12 bases fit TRBD1. This CDR3 has 21 residues. The V segment lost 7 bases and the J segment 0 bases; nucleotides outside the gene matches: 19. Germline V gives CDR1 SGHRS, CDR2 YFSETQ. The CDR3 spells CASRGTGGWRSGTTNTGELFF. The DNA of the CDR3 is TGCGCCAGCCGAGGGACAGGGGGCTGGCGTAGCGGGACAACGAACACCGGGGAGCTGTTTTTT.

The J gene is TRBJ2-1, the V gene TRBV7-8; 9 nucleotides match TRBD2. V gave up 1 base and J gave up 10 bases; unmatched junction bases: 2. Looked up from germline, CDR1 is SGHVS and CDR2 is FQNEAQ. The length of the CDR3 is 13 residues. The CDR3 sequence is CASSLGTSEEQFF. The CDR3 DNA reads as TGTGCCAGCAGCTTAGGGACTAGCGAAGAGCAGTTCTTC. Full variable domain (rest looked up from reference TRBV7-8 and TRBJ2-1): GAGVSQSPRYKVAKRGQDVALRCDPISGHVSLFWYQQALGQGPEFLTYFQNEAQLDKSGLPSDRFFAERPEGSVSTLKIQRTQQEDSAVYLCASSLGTSEEQFFGPGTRLTVL.

V and J are TRBV12-3 or TRBV12-4 and TRBJ1-5; D might be TRBD1 (5 bases). Trimming removed 6 bases from V and 6 bases from J, with 9 bases in between. CDR3 length: 12 residues. The CDR3 sequence is CASRQGGQPQHF. The CDR3 DNA sequence: TGTGCCAGCAGGCAGGGCGGTCAGCCCCAGCATTTT.

This rearrangement joins TRBV7-2 to TRBJ2-4; D is ambiguous. Germline values: CDR1 SGHTA, CDR2 FQGNSA. CDR3 size: 14 residues. V gave up 2 bases and J gave up 6 bases, with 11 bases separating them. CDR3: CASSLSQGSNIQYF. The CDR3, as DNA: TGTGCCAGCAGCTTATCGCAAGGGTCAAACATTCAGTACTTC.

The V gene is TRBV18, the J gene TRBJ1-1; D is unclear. Between the trimmed V and J ends, which lost 0 bases and 7 bases, there was a span of 12 bases. The CDR3 is 14 amino acids. CDR1 is KGHSH, CDR2 LQKENI, per germline. The CDR3 is CASSPPMGWNEAFF. The CDR3 bases are TGTGCCAGCTCACCACCTATGGGATGGAATGAAGCTTTCTTT.

This clone was seen just once. V gene TRBV7-2 combines with J gene TRBJ1-2; perhaps TRBD1 as D (6 bases). V lost 1 base to trimming and J lost 3 bases, with 6 bases between them. Germline V gene lookup returns CDR1 SGHTA and CDR2 FQGNSA. The CDR3 covers 13 residues. As DNA, the CDR3 is TGTGCCAGCAGCTTAGGGACAGACTATGGCTACACCTTC. As protein: CASSLGTDYGYTF.

The chain combines TRBV18 with TRBJ2-2; 7 nucleotides align to TRBD2. J was trimmed by 1 base and V by 10 bases; bases with no gene match: 9. The CDR3 runs to 15 residues. Germline V lookup: CDR1 KGHSH, CDR2 LQKENI. The CDR3 spells CATGPASGNTGELFF. The CDR3, as DNA: TGTGCCACGGGACCGGCTAGCGGGAACACCGGGGAGCTGTTTTTT.

This chain joins TRBV11-3 and TRBJ2-1; D unclear. The germline V and J ends were trimmed by 5 bases and 0 bases, with 11 bases remaining between them. The CDR3 is 15 amino acids. Germline CDR1 and CDR2: SGHNT and YENEEA. The CDR3 nucleotides read TGTGCCAGCAGCCGCGACCAGAGCTCCTACAATGAGCAGTTCTTC. Translation: CASSRDQSSYNEQFF.

This chain connects TRBV7-6 to TRBJ2-7; TRBD2 aligns across 14 bases. This CDR3 has 16 residues. CDR1 is SGHVS, CDR2 FNYEAQ, per germline. After removal of 3 bases from V and 4 bases from J, the junction contained 5 bases not matched to a gene. The CDR3 loop reads CASSFRLAGGPYEQYF. The CDR3 coding sequence is TGTGCCAGCAGCTTCAGACTAGCGGGAGGGCCGTACGAGCAGTACTTC.

The chain uses TRBV7-8 and TRBJ2-7; perhaps TRBD2 as D (6 bases). Germline V lookup: CDR1 SGHVS, CDR2 FQNEAQ. Trimming stripped 3 bases from V and 5 bases from J, with 14 bases between. This CDR3 has 14 residues. Written as DNA, the CDR3 is TGTGCCAGCAGCTTCCCGGGAACGGGGGACGAGCAGTACTTC. It specifies CASSFPGTGDEQYF. The complete variable domain, with remaining parts taken from reference TRBV7-8 and TRBJ2-7, reads GAGVSQSPRYKVAKRGQDVALRCDPISGHVSLFWYQQALGQGPEFLTYFQNEAQLDKSGLPSDRFFAERPEGSVSTLKIQRTQQEDSAVYLCASSFPGTGDEQYFGPGTRLTVT.

The chain links TRBV6-5 to TRBJ2-1, with D unclear. Germline CDR1 and CDR2: MNHEY and SVGAGI. The V end was cut by 2 bases, the J end by 13 bases, with 15 bases between. The CDR3 has 13 residues. The CDR3 region is CASSYKLGMDQFF. The CDR3 region has the DNA TGTGCCAGCAGTTACAAGTTGGGGATGGATCAGTTCTTC.

This clone occurred once. V and J are TRBV3-1 (or the pseudogene TRBV3-2) and TRBJ2-3, with 7 bases fitting TRBD2. The germline gives CDR1 LGHDT, CDR2 YNNKEL (reference sequence). V shed 0 bases and J 0 bases; nucleotides not matched to a gene: 6. This CDR3 is 17 amino acids long. The CDR3 here is CASSQERGGGSTDTQYF. The CDR3 DNA follows: TGTGCCAGCAGCCAAGAACGAGGCGGGGGTAGCACAGATACGCAGTATTTT.

The V call is TRBV7-2, the J call TRBJ2-7; D gene ambiguous. The CDR3 extends over 15 amino acids. V gave up 1 base and J gave up 3 bases, with 13 bases separating them. CDR1 SGHTA and CDR2 FQGNSA come from the germline V gene. The CDR3 sequence is CASSLEFNYNYEQYF. CDR3 bases: TGTGCCAGCAGCTTAGAATTTAACTACAACTACGAGCAGTACTTC.

The CDR3 DNA reads as TGTGCCAGCAGTTACTCGACAGGGAACACTGAAGCTTTCTTT. It translates to CASSYSTGNTEAFF. The rearrangement joins TRBV6-6 to TRBJ1-1, with a tentative D call TRBD1 (6 bases). V was cut by 0 bases and J by 1 base, with 6 bases left in between. The CDR3 covers 14 residues. Germline V gives CDR1 MNHNY, CDR2 SVGAGI (reference sequence).

This clone was seen a handful of times. CDR3 in amino acids: CASSPDNVLTF. In DNA form, the CDR3 reads TGCGCCAGCAGCCCCGACAACGTCCTGACTTTC. The chain couples TRBV10-2 to TRBJ2-6; no definite D call. The germline CDR1 and CDR2 sequences are WSHSY and SAAADI. Trimming removed 6 bases at V and 9 bases at J, with 6 bases between. The CDR3 loop spans 11 amino acids.

The rearrangement links TRBV4-2 to TRBJ1-2; 8 nucleotides agree with TRBD1. The V and J ends lost 4 bases and 0 bases, in that order; junction bases with no gene match: 4. In germline, CDR1 is LGHNA, CDR2 YNFKEQ. This CDR3 is built from 15 residues. This CDR3 reads CASSPRTGSNYGYTF. The CDR3 region has the DNA TGTGCCAGCAGCCCTCGGACAGGGTCTAACTATGGCTACACCTTC.

The rearrangement joins TRBV9 to TRBJ2-2, with D hard to call. This CDR3 has 14 residues. Trimming left V 4 bases short and J 4 bases short, with 11 bases between. Germline V gene sequence: CDR1 SGDLS, CDR2 YYNGEE. CDR3 amino acids: CASSLTGLTGELFF. CDR3 bases: TGTGCCAGCAGCTTAACCGGGCTCACCGGGGAGCTGTTTTTT.